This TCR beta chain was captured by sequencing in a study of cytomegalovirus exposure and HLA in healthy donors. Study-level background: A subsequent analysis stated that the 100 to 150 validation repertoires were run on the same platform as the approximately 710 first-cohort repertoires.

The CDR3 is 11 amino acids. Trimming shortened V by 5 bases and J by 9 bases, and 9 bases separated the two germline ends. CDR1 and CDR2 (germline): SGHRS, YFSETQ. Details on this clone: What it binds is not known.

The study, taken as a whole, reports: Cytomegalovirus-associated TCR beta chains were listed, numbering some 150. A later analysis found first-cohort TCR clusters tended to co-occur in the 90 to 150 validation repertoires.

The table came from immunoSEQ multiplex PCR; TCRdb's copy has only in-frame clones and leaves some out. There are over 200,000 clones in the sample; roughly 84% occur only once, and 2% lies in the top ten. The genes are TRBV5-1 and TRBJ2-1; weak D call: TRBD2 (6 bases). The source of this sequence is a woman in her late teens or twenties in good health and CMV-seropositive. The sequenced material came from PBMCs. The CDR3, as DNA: TGCGCCAGCAGTCTAGCGATTGAGCAGTTCTTC. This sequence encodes CASSLAIEQFF.